The next 10 T cell receptor beta chains were all read from a single sample in a study of tumor-infiltrating lymphocytes in primary liver carcinoma (dated by TCRdb to about 2017). TRIzol reagent was used to extract blood RNA from unsorted whole blood, while the DNeasy Blood & Tissue kit provided the germline DNA. This sample was sequenced with an Illumina HiSeq 2500. Starting from around 500 ng total RNA, TCRbeta-specific cDNA was produced by reverse transcription with a constant-region primer and ProtoScript II reverse transcriptase. TCRbeta libraries were built with three nested multiplex PCR rounds, a slightly modified ARM-PCR procedure. Each of the first two PCR rounds ran for approximately 10 cycles using multiplex TRBV1-TRBV30 forward primers together with a Cbeta reverse primer. Clones were called with MiXCR by TCRdb after fastp trimmed the public reads at Q25, and only in-frame beta chains were retained. Every entry covers one CDR3 protein and lists the most common genes and DNA from its rows. A total of approximately 310,000 distinct CDR3 sequences appear in this sample, approximately 60% of them only once. The ten largest make up 9% to 10% of the sample.

The sequenced sample consisted of peripheral blood. These receptors came from a man aged 35 to 55 with primary liver carcinoma and hepatitis B virus infection.

Concerning this clonotype itself: This clone may be a read error of a much larger clone one base away. The chain links TRBV29-1 to TRBJ2-1; 9 bases line up with TRBD1. CDR3 length equals 14 residues. V lost 5 bases to trimming and J lost 13 bases; unmatched junction nucleotides: 15. CDR1 is SQVTM and CDR2 is ANQGSEA in the germline V gene. CDR3 DNA: TGCAGCGTTAGAGGGACAGGGTCCCAAGAGACCCAGTTCTTC. Protein product: CSVRGTGSQETQFF.

This clonotype showed up just once. The J gene is TRBJ1-3, the V gene TRBV28; no clear D. Trimming pared 7 bases from V and 2 bases from J, leaving 15 bases between. CDR1 is MDHEN and CDR2 is SYDVKM in the germline V gene. The CDR3 has 15 residues. Written as DNA, the CDR3 is TGTGCCAGCACCCCCTCATCCGGGACTGGAAACACCATATATTTT. This encodes CASTPSSGTGNTIYF.

Comments on this clonotype: This clone may be a read error of a much larger clone one base away. This sequence joins TRBV6-1 and TRBJ1-2; D ambiguous. The length of the CDR3 is 12 residues. Germline-derived CDR1 and CDR2 are MNHNS and SASEGT. Trimming pared 7 bases from V and 5 bases from J, leaving 11 bases between. This chain's CDR3 is CASNQRNYGYTF. The CDR3 coding sequence is TGTGCCAGCAATCAACGAAATTATGGCTACACCTTC.

A remark on this clonotype: The missing conserved phenylalanine or tryptophan at the end of this CDR3 makes a read error likely. V gene TRBV11-3 combines with J gene TRBJ2-1, with TRBD2 as a possible D gene (6 bases). The CDR3 covers 13 residues. From germline, CDR1 is SGHNT and CDR2 YENEEA. Trimming took 1 base from V and 6 from J, leaving 7 bases between them. DNA of the CDR3: TGTGCCAGCAGCTTAGTTAGCGGCAATGAGCAGTTCTAC. Its protein is CASSLVSGNEQFY.

Points on this clonotype: One end of the junction does not line up with germline, which may come from a read error. The chain joins TRBV4-3 to TRBJ2-1; no firm D call. Germline CDR1 reads LGHNA; CDR2 reads YSLEER. This CDR3 is built from 16 residues. CDR3 sequence: CASSKDLESAAREQFF. DNA for the CDR3: TGCGCCAGCAGCAAAGATCTTGAGTCAGCCGCCCGCGAGCAGTTCTTC.

On this clonotype: A junction end diverges from the germline sequence, so it may reflect a read error. The rearrangement links TRBV11-2 to TRBJ2-2; D is possibly TRBD1 (5 bases). The germline gives CDR1 SGHAT, CDR2 FQNNGV. The CDR3 runs to 16 residues. The CDR3 DNA follows: TGTACCAGCAGCTACATAGGGGCCCCGAACACCGGGGAGCTGTTTTTT. Amino acids: CTSSYIGAPNTGELFF.

The J gene is TRBJ2-1, the V gene TRBV11-2, with unresolved D. Trimming removed 10 bases from V and 0 bases from J, with 16 bases in between. The germline V gene has CDR1 SGHAT and CDR2 FQNNGV. This CDR3 contains 15 residues. The CDR3 spells CANRPDISSYNEQFF. The CDR3 DNA reads TGTGCCAACAGACCCGACATTAGCTCCTACAATGAGCAGTTCTTC.

Points on this clonotype: Since the CDR3 does not end with the conserved phenylalanine or tryptophan, this likely comes from a read error. No DNA is shown, since the ends of the CDR3 on it are uncertain; the CDR3 is the one TCRdb lists. The J gene is TRBJ2-7, the V gene TRBV11-2; the table's D gene call, TRBD1, was not cross checked with the DNA. Germline V gene lookup returns CDR1 SGHAT and CDR2 FQNNGV. The CDR3 adds up to 12 amino acids, both ends counted. Here the CDR3 reads CASSIQGVEHYL.

A word on this clonotype: A read error may explain this, as a much larger clone is one base away. The chain couples TRBV11-2 to TRBJ2-7; D gene ambiguous. This CDR3 contains 11 residues. Germline V lookup: CDR1 SGHAT, CDR2 FQNNGV. The CDR3 reads CANSRTAEQYF. Here the CDR3 DNA reads TGTGCCAACAGCCGGACCGCCGAGCAGTACTTC.

Regarding this clonotype: The junction differs from germline at one of its ends, possibly a read error. The CDR3 region has the DNA TGTGCCAACAGCTTCTGGCGGGACAATACGCGGTATTTT. As protein: CANSFWRDNTRYF. This chain joins TRBV11-2 and TRBJ2-3; D may correspond to TRBD1 or TRBD2 (6 bases each). The germline V gene encodes CDR1 SGHAT and CDR2 FQNNGV. The CDR3 totals 13 residues.